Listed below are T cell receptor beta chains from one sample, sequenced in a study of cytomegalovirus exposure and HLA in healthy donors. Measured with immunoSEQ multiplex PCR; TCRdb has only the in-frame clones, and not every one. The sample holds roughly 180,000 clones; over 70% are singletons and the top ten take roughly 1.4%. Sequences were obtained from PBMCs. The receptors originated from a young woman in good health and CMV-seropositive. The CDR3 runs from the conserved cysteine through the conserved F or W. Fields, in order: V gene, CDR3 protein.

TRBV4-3,CASSPSAGNYEQYF
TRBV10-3,CAIKPGDKANEKLFF
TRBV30,CAWTFSGRMTDTQYF
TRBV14,CASSQTGGRAFF
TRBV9,CASSSRVAGGEDTQYF
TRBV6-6,CASAGRGSYNEQFF
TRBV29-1,CSVEQDFGNTIYF
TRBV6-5,CASTPSRDSGNTIYF
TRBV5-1,CASRRQGQGEAEAFF
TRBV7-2,CASSLAGTGAYEQYF
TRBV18,CASSPPGDYEQYF
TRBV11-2,CASTRQASYSEKLFF
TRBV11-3,CASSLQEGNTEAFF
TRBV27,CASSPQGSYEQYF
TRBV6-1,CASNWGAYEQYF
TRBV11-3,CASSPGQPQHF
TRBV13,CASSLGLREQYF
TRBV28,CASIPGGATGGYGYTF
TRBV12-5,CASGQGLGLAGVNEQFF
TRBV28,CASSPTGSPYEQYF
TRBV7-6,CASSLDRVLAGGHTYEQYF
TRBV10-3,CAITPGLFSTDTQYF
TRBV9,CASSVLPGTLGYEQYF
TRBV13,CASSTRTVARLDGYTF
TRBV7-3,CASSLVGTSANEQFF
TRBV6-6,CASSRIGDAYGYTF
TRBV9,CASSAFPTSGSLLYNEQFF
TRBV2,CASSKSWGDEQYF
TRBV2,CASRELTGEIEKLFF
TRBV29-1,CSVETTGGGEAFF
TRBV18,CASSPEVAGEREQYF
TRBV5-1,CASSLEGGVNTEAFF
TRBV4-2,CASSQDRITDTQYF
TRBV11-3,CASSASTGGWEQYF
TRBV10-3,CASIGQMNTEAFF
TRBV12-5,CASGLGIGNSNQPQHF
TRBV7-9,CASSPRTSGTPRGEQFF
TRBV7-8,CASSLWQNTGELFF
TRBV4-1,CASSQVLGTANEKLFF
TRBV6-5,CASSPRGTGSYEQYF
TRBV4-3,CASSQDPSGSLREQFF
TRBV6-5,CASRQPTGGGELFF
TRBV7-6,CASSLAGTGVRETQYF
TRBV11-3,CASSSEREGAYNEQFF
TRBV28,CAVRGTGVGMNTEAFF
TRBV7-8,CASSRSGEGHTIYF
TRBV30,CAWAGTGDYGYTF
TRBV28,CASSASGGIYGYTF
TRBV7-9,CASTHGDRGTNEKLFF
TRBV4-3,CASSQGSHSYEQYF
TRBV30,CAWGGQSLYGYTF
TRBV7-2,CASSFAGAGTDTQYF
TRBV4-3,CASSQSKRTGRALAGFF
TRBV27,CASSSTQGWQYF
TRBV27,CASSLGAFYEQYF
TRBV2,CARGAGESGELFF
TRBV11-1,CASSPREGGYNEQFF